This T cell receptor (beta chain) was obtained from a study of blood T cell repertoires in COVID-19. As for the study in general: Italy, Spain and the United States were the sources of the convalescent and acute COVID-19 samples. Sources were T cells, B-cell-depleted T cells, or PBMCs; the material itself was cDNA or gDNA.

Original analysis: Nucleated cell counts were estimated from reference gene primer amplification. The protocol was immunoSEQ multiplex PCR, while the TCRdb copy is restricted to in-frame clones and leaves out a portion. V, J and clone size derive from that table, while D and trimming were established from the DNA sequence. Seen here are under 300,000 clones, 86% observed once, and the top ten hold about 5.9%. The material sequenced was peripheral blood. The source is a man aged 55-75 years with acute or convalescent COVID-19.

In nucleotides, the CDR3 is TGTGCCATCAGTCCTATCCCAGGGACTGCTTCCACTGAAGCTTTCTTT. Amino acids: CAISPIPGTASTEAFF. This chain links TRBV10-3 with TRBJ1-1, with a possible D match to TRBD1 (5 bases). Trimming took off 5 bases at V and 4 bases at J, with 20 bases between the two ends. Germline V lookup: CDR1 ENHRY, CDR2 SYGVKD. This CDR3 contains 16 residues.